These 5 T cell receptor beta chains share one sample of origin, sequenced in a study of cytomegalovirus exposure and HLA in healthy donors. The PCR made use of 60 Vbeta and 13 Jbeta primers. Clones were read by immunoSEQ multiplex PCR, and TCRdb kept only the in-frame ones, dropping some. The sample contains 73,000 or so clones, 70% to 80% of which appear only once. Specimen: PBMCs. These receptors originate from a man in his fifties in good health and CMV-seronegative.

The chain recombines TRBV5-8 with TRBJ1-1, with a tentative D call TRBD1 (5 bases). The CDR3 runs 15 residues. V dropped 2 bases and J dropped 6 bases, with 17 bases sitting between them. Germline V gives CDR1 SGHTS, CDR2 YDEGEE. In DNA form, the CDR3 reads TGTGCCAGCAGCTTTCAACAGGTGGGCATCGCTGAAGCTTTCTTT. This gives the protein CASSFQQVGIAEAFF. Together with reference TRBV5-8 and TRBJ1-1, the CDR3 gives the full variable domain: EAGVTQSPTHLIKTRGQQATLRCSPISGHTSVYWYQQALGLGLQFLLWYDEGEERNRGNFPPRFSGRQFPNYSSELNVNALELEDSALYLCASSFQQVGIAEAFFGQGTRLTVV.

The chain combines TRBV28 with TRBJ2-1, with 12 bases identical to TRBD2. CDR1 MDHEN and CDR2 SYDVKM come from the germline V gene. The V and J ends lost 3 bases and 4 bases, in that order; junction bases with no gene match: 4. The CDR3 has 16 residues. The chain's CDR3 is CASSFGGTSGYNEQFF. The CDR3 DNA follows: TGTGCCAGCAGTTTCGGCGGGACTAGCGGGTACAATGAGCAGTTCTTC.

This chain links TRBV2 with TRBJ2-5, with unresolved D. Gene TRBJ2-7 matches the end of the DNA better, so the J call may be wrong. The CDR3 sequence is 11 residues long. CDR1 and CDR2 from the germline V gene are SNHLY and FYNNEI. The CDR3 protein is CASSVTYEQYF. CDR3 in DNA: TGTGCCAGCAGTGTTACCTACGAGCAGTACTTC.

The V gene is TRBV10-3, the J gene TRBJ2-7; 10 bases line up with TRBD2. The germline gives CDR1 ENHRY, CDR2 SYGVKD. V was pared by 5 bases and J by 3 bases, with 10 bases of the junction left unmatched. The CDR3 is 16 amino acids. The CDR3 nucleotides read TGTGCCATCAGTCCCCTCCTAGCGGGGGTTGACTACGAGCAGTACTTC. Translating gives CAISPLLAGVDYEQYF.

The chain joins TRBV5-6 to TRBJ1-5; D is possibly TRBD1 (6 bases). Per the germline V gene, CDR1 is SGHDT and CDR2 is YYEEEE. CDR3 length: 12 residues. The V end lost 1 base, the J end lost 13 bases, and 12 bases lay between the germline ends. This CDR3 is CASSLQGSRQHF. In DNA form, the CDR3 reads TGTGCCAGCAGCTTGCAGGGGTCGAGGCAGCATTTT.